The sequence of this T cell receptor beta chain was determined in a study of cytotoxic CD8 clonotypes in ibrutinib-treated CLL. Data came from immunoSEQ multiplex PCR; TCRdb stores just in-frame clones and leaves some out. Of roughly 150,000 clones in the sample, over 65% are singletons; the top ten hold under 2.5%. V gave up 4 bases and J gave up 6 bases; unmatched junction bases: 11. The CDR3 covers 16 residues. In germline, CDR1 is WNHNN, CDR2 SYGVQD (reference sequence). This sample comprised PBMCs, obtained after 12 months of ibrutinib treatment. This clonotype was obtained from a human donor with chronic lymphocytic leukemia. The chain has TRBV10-1 and TRBJ2-1, with 8 bases that match TRBD1. The CDR3 DNA reads as TGCGCCAGCAGTGGGCCAGGGGGCTACCCAGGCAATGAGCAGTTCTTC. Translated, it gives CASSGPGGYPGNEQFF.